Following are 8 T cell receptor beta chains from one sample sequenced in a study of cytomegalovirus exposure and HLA in healthy donors. The PCR was carried out with 60 Vbeta primers and 13 Jbeta primers. Here immunoSEQ multiplex PCR was the method, and the copy in TCRdb shows in-frame clones only, minus some. The sample yields some 170,000 clones, more than 75% seen once. Source material: PBMCs. The receptors were sampled from a girl aged 2 to 9 in good health and CMV-seropositive.

The chain recombines TRBV27 with TRBJ2-3, with TRBD2 identical over 13 bases. V lost 2 bases, J lost 4 bases, and 6 bases stayed unmatched. CDR3 size: 17 residues. From germline, CDR1 is MNHEY and CDR2 SMNVEV (reference sequence). Here the CDR3 DNA reads TGTGCCAGCAGTTTAGCTACTAGCGGGAGGGCCCCAGATACGCAGTATTTT. Translating gives CASSLATSGRAPDTQYF.

The chain combines TRBV27 with TRBJ2-5, with 9 bases fitting TRBD2. V gave up 2 bases and J gave up 3 bases; unmatched junction bases: 7. CDR3 length: 16 amino acids. CDR1 MNHEY and CDR2 SMNVEV come from the germline V gene (reference sequence). CDR3 amino acids: CASSLGPPSGKETQYF. The CDR3 DNA reads TGTGCCAGCAGTTTAGGTCCCCCTAGCGGGAAAGAGACCCAGTACTTC.

The chain joins TRBV6-1 to TRBJ2-1; 10 nucleotides line up with TRBD2. Trimming at V came to 5 bases and at J to 10 bases, leaving 11 bases not matched to a gene. This CDR3 has 15 amino acids. Germline V lookup: CDR1 MNHNS, CDR2 SASEGT. The CDR3 protein is CASSLGLAGVYEQFF. The CDR3 DNA is TGTGCCAGCAGTCTCGGGCTAGCGGGAGTTTACGAGCAGTTCTTC.

This sequence joins TRBV30 and TRBJ1-5, with TRBD1 as a possible D gene (5 bases). The CDR3 has 13 amino acids. The V and J ends lost 5 bases and 7 bases respectively, with 15 bases between them. The germline gives CDR1 GTSNPN, CDR2 SVGIG (reference sequence). CDR3 sequence reads: CAWGFDSRQPQHF. The CDR3 nucleotides are TGTGCCTGGGGCTTTGACAGCAGGCAGCCCCAGCATTTT.

V is TRBV5-1 and J is TRBJ1-4; no clear D. The germline V and J ends were trimmed by 0 bases and 3 bases, with 12 bases remaining between them. CDR1 SGHRS and CDR2 YFSETQ come from the germline V gene. The CDR3 is made up of 16 amino acids. CDR3 amino acids: CASSLGLGGANEKLFF. CDR3 nucleotide sequence: TGCGCCAGCAGCTTGGGTTTGGGAGGCGCTAATGAAAAACTGTTTTTT.

This clone has a handful of counts. The V and J genes are TRBV30 and TRBJ2-1; 8 nucleotides agree with TRBD2. With 1 base clipped from V and 9 bases from J, the junction kept 11 bases outside the gene matches. The CDR3 loop spans 15 amino acids. Germline V gene sequence: CDR1 GTSNPN, CDR2 SVGIG (reference sequence). The CDR3 protein is CAWSEGAGDVGEQFF. CDR3 bases: TGTGCCTGGAGTGAAGGAGCGGGAGACGTTGGTGAGCAGTTCTTC.

This chain joins TRBV19 and TRBJ2-7; 9 bases fit TRBD1. Germline CDR1 is LNHDA and CDR2 is SQIVND (reference sequence). After removal of 5 bases from V and 3 bases from J, the junction contained 5 bases not matched to a gene. This CDR3 region has 14 residues. The CDR3 coding sequence is TGTGCCAGTAGTCTAGGGACAGGGAGCTACGAGCAGTACTTC. This codes for CASSLGTGSYEQYF. Filled out from reference TRBV19 and TRBJ2-7, the complete variable domain reads DGGITQSPKYLFRKEGQNVTLSCEQNLNHDAMYWYRQDPGQGLRLIYYSQIVNDFQKGDIAEGYSVSREKKESFPLTVTSAQKNPTAFYLCASSLGTGSYEQYFGPGTRLTVT.

The chain couples TRBV27 to TRBJ2-5; D uncertain. V was trimmed by 4 bases and J by 5 bases, leaving 17 bases between them. The CDR3 is made up of 15 amino acids. In germline, CDR1 is MNHEY, CDR2 SMNVEV (reference sequence). The CDR3 loop is CASSSLVDWVETQYF. The CDR3 nucleotides are TGTGCCAGCAGTTCGCTAGTGGATTGGGTCGAGACCCAGTACTTC.